This T cell receptor (beta chain) was observed in a study of cytomegalovirus exposure and HLA in healthy donors. Germline assignment: CDR1 LGHNA and CDR2 YNFKEQ. CDR3 length: 16 residues. V dropped 2 bases and J dropped 2 bases, with 13 bases sitting between them. TCRdb's table, derived via immunoSEQ multiplex PCR, lists solely in-frame clones and lacks some. The sample lists tens of thousands of clones, around 94% occurring once. The genes are TRBV4-2 and TRBJ1-3; possibly TRBD1 for D (6 bases). The sequenced sample consisted of PBMCs. The receptor was derived from a woman under 30 in good health and CMV-seropositive. CDR3 sequence (DNA): TGTGCCAGCAGCCAACACAACAGGGTCCCTGGAAACACCATATATTTT. This sequence encodes CASSQHNRVPGNTIYF.